This TCR beta chain comes out of a study of cytomegalovirus exposure and HLA in healthy donors. Study-level results: The dataset shows that most TCR sequences were rare, while some public TCRs occurred in many donors. An analysis done earlier found most TCR beta V segments productive about 87% or about 30% of the time. It was assumed in the presence/absence analyses that sequencing depth was roughly uniform across donors. What a later analysis showed was that several of the most significant clusters appeared linked to common viral pathogens.

The CDR3 extends over 16 amino acids. Germline assignment: CDR1 MNHEY and CDR2 SVGAGI. The V and J ends lost 0 bases and 4 bases respectively, with 13 bases between them. 13 Jbeta primers and 60 Vbeta primers were used for the PCR. TCRdb keeps only in-frame clones here, not all; method: immunoSEQ multiplex PCR. In the table there are roughly 130,000 clones, roughly 77% of which are singletons. Of note for this clone: Its antigen is currently unknown.

Sequenced material: PBMCs. The clonotype originates from a man younger than 45 in good health and CMV-seronegative. The rearrangement uses TRBV6-5 and TRBJ1-3; D not certain. CDR3 region: CASSYSIWGAGNTIYF. CDR3 sequence (DNA): TGTGCCAGCAGTTACTCTATCTGGGGAGCCGGAAACACCATATATTTT.